The clone carrying this T cell receptor (beta chain) was counted a single time. Peripheral blood genomic DNA, not sorted cells or RNA, was the template. A mixed TRB-A/B primer pool amplified rearranged TRB by multiplex touch-down PCR. In TCRdb, the multiplex PCR reads were re-called with MiXCR into one record per CDR3 protein. The sample includes several thousand distinct CDR3 sequences, 65% to 75% of them seen just once. The data belong to a study of T cell repertoires in aging, cancer and after chemotherapy. V was trimmed by 6 bases and J by 7 bases, leaving 12 bases between them. CDR1 is DFQATT and CDR2 is SNEGSKA in the germline V gene (reference sequence). The CDR3 is 12 amino acids.

The V call is TRBV20-1, the J call TRBJ1-4; maybe TRBD1 (5 bases). Sequenced sample: blood. This receptor was obtained from a human donor with a solid tumor. This CDR3 reads CSAGQWGEKLFF. As DNA, the CDR3 is TGCAGTGCGGGGCAATGGGGTGAAAAACTGTTTTTT.